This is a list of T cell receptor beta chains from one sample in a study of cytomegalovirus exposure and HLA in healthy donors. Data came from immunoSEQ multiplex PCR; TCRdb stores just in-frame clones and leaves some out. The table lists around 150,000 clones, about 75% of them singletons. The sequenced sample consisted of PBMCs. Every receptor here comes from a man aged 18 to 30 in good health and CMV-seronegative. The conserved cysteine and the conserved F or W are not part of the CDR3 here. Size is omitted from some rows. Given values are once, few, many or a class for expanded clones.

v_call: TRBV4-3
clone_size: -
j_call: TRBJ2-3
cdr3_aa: ASSQGYGGADTQY

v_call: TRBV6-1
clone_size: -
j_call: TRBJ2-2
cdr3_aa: ASNGQGGTGELF

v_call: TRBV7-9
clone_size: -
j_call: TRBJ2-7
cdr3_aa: ASSLSSASGSYEQY

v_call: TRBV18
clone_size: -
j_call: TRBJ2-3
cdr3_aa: ASSPREEKDTQY

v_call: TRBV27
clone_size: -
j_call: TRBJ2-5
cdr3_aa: ASSFIGLAGVETQY

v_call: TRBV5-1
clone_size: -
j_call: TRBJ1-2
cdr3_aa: ASSPQVANYGYT

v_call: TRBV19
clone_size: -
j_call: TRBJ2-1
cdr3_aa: ASSTPDSSYNEQF

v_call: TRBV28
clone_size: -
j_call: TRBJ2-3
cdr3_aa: ASTGGLAGQLSTDTQY

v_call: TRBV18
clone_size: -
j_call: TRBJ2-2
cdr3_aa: ASSPPGQYNTGELF

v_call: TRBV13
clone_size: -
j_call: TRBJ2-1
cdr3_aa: ASSWGRGHNEQF

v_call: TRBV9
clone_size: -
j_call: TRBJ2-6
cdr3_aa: ASSALSGDPGANVLT

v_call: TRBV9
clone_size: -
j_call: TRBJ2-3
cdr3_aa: ASSVIAGDTQY

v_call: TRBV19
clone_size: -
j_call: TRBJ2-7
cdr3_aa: ASRPHSGGPTYEQY

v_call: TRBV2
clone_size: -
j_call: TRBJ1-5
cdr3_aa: ASSEGELGNQPQH

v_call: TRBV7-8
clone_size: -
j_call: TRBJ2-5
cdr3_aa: ASSSRETQY

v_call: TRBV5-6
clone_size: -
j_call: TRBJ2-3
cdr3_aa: ASAREGTDTQY

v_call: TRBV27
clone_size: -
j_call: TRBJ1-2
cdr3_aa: ASLSATGYT

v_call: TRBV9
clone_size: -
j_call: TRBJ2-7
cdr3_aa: ASSPRGGQFFTHEQY

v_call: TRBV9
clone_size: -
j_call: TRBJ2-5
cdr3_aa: ASSVGIGSRGEQY

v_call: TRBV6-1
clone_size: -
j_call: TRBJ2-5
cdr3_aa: ASLGFVGGKETQY

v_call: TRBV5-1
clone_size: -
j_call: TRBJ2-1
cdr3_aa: ASSPGLGPYNEQF

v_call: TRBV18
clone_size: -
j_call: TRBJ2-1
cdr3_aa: ASSPLGSSYNEQF

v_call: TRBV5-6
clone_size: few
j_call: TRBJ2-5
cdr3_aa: ASGLRGYQETQY

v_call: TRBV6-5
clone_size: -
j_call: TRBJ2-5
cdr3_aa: ASSYSGLVETQY

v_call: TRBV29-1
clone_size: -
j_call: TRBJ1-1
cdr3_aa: SVSQGAEAF

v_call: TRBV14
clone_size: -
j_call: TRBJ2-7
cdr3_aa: ASSQGEAGHYEQY

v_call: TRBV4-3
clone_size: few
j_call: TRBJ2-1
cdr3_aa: ASSIGDEQF

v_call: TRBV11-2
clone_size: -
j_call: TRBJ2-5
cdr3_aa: ASSYTSGSGETQY

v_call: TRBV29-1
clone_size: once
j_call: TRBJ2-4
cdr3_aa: SVGGGGGIQY

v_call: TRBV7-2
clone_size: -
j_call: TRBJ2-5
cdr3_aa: ASSIGSGRQETQY

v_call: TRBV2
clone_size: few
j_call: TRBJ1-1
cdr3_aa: ASTYAIGNTEAF

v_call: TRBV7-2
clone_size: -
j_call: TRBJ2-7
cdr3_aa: ASSLGGQPPYEQY

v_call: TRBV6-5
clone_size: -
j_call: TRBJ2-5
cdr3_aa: ASSHSGNRGETQY

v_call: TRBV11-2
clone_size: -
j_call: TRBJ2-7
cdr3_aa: ASSTQAEQY

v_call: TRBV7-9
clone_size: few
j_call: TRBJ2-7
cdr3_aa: ASSFSAGAYEQY

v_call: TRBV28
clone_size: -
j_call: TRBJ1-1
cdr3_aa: ASRQGGLVAF

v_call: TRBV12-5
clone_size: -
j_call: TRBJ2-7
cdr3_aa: ASGLVRGGYEQY

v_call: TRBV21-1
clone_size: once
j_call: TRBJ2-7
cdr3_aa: ASSKDPSGRAKSGYEQY

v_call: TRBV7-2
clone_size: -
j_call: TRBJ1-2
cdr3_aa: ASSPLGSSYGYT

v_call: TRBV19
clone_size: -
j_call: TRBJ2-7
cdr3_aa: ASSIGDEGYEQY

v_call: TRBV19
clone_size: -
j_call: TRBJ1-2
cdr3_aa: ASSIAGDREYIGYT

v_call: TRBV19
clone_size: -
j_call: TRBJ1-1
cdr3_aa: ASTGWNTEAF

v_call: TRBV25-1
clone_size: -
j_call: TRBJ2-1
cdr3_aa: ASSDPSPDRERF

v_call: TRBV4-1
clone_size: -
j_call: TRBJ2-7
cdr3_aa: ASSPRQGPYEQY

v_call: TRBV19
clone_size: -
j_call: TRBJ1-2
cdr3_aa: ASSPDRTNYGYT

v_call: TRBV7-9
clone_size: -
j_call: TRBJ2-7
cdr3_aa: ASSLPGHPSEQY

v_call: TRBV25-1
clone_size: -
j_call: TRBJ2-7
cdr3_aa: ASSASGDRRSHEQY

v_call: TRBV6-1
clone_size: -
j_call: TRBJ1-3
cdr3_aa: ASRPRNNAGNTIY

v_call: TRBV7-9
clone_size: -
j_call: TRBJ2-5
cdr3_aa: ASSSTDRGLETQY

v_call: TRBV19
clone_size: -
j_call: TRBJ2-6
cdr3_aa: ASKRDRDPGANVLT

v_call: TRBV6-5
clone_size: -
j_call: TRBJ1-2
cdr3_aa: ASGEGVNYGYT

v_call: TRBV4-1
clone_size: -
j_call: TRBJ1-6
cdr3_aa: ASSQPFRGPGVNNSPLH

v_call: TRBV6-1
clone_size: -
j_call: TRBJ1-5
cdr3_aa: ASSDLLPGSNQPQH

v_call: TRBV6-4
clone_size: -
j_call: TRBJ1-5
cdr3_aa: ASSSRRVLKQPQH

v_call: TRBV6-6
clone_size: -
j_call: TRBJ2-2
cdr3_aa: ASTLRQGDTGELF